The 30 T cell receptor beta chains listed next were all sequenced from one sample in a study of blood T cell repertoires in COVID-19. TCRdb's copy holds only in-frame clones and misses some; the assay was immunoSEQ multiplex PCR. The sample lists 150,000 to 200,000 clones, around 83% occurring once. Sequencing was performed on peripheral blood. These receptors were taken from an older woman with COVID-19, enrolled during active disease.

This rearrangement joins TRBV7-2 to TRBJ2-3; 10 nucleotides agree with TRBD2. This CDR3 comprises 15 residues. Germline assignment: CDR1 SGHTA and CDR2 FQGNSA. With 5 bases clipped from V and 4 bases from J, the junction kept 6 bases outside the gene matches. The CDR3 is CASSPRSGRSDTQYF. CDR3 bases: TGTGCCAGCAGCCCTCGTAGCGGGAGGTCAGATACGCAGTATTTT.

The chain has TRBV5-4 and TRBJ1-3, with D unclear. Looked up from germline, CDR1 is SGHNT and CDR2 is YYREEE (reference sequence). The CDR3 loop spans 16 amino acids. V lost 0 bases to trimming and J lost 0 bases, with 10 bases between them. The CDR3 reads CASSLAGTISGNTIYF. Written as DNA, the CDR3 is TGTGCCAGCAGCTTGGCCGGAACTATCTCTGGAAACACCATATATTTT. Filled out from reference TRBV5-4 and TRBJ1-3, the complete variable domain reads ETGVTQSPTHLIKTRGQQVTLRCSSQSGHNTVSWYQQALGQGPQFIFQYYREEENGRGNFPPRFSGLQFPNYSSELNVNALELDDSALYLCASSLAGTISGNTIYFGEGSWLTVV.

The V and J genes are TRBV5-1 and TRBJ1-2, with TRBD1 identical over 8 bases. Looked up from germline, CDR1 is SGHRS and CDR2 is YFSETQ. The junction had 8 bases not matched to a gene; V was cut back by 0 bases and J by 7 bases. The CDR3 has 15 residues. Here the CDR3 DNA reads TGCGCCAGCAGCTTGGGGGCAGGGGGCGCTTTTGGCTACACCTTC. It specifies CASSLGAGGAFGYTF.

The chain employs TRBV28 and TRBJ1-5; weak D call: TRBD1 (6 bases). The CDR3 loop spans 16 amino acids. CDR1 MDHEN and CDR2 SYDVKM come from the germline V gene. V was trimmed by 1 base and J by 7 bases, leaving 17 bases between them. CDR3 sequence reads: CASSLLEAGDRQPQHF. The CDR3 DNA reads as TGTGCCAGCAGTTTATTGGAGGCAGGGGATCGCCAGCCCCAGCATTTT.

The gene calls are TRBV7-2 and TRBJ1-1; D is undetermined. The CDR3 contains 15 residues. Per the germline V gene, CDR1 is SGHTA and CDR2 is FQGNSA. The germline V and J ends were trimmed by 2 bases and 1 base, with 11 bases remaining between them. Here the CDR3 DNA reads TGTGCCAGCAGCTTAATGGTTTCGGGGAACACTGAAGCTTTCTTT. This translates into CASSLMVSGNTEAFF.

The CDR3 is CASSLDSGDTGELFF. Here the CDR3 DNA reads TGCGCCAGCAGCTTGGATTCAGGGGACACCGGGGAGCTGTTTTTT. This sequence joins TRBV5-1 and TRBJ2-2; tentatively, D is TRBD1 (6 bases). The germline CDR1 and CDR2 sequences are SGHRS and YFSETQ. Trimming shortened V by 0 bases and J by 3 bases, and 9 bases separated the two germline ends. This CDR3 is 15 amino acids long.

J is TRBJ2-1 and V is TRBV5-1; TRBD2 agrees at 12 bases. With 3 bases clipped from V and 1 base from J, the junction kept 8 bases outside the gene matches. The CDR3 loop spans 18 amino acids. Germline loops: CDR1 SGHRS, CDR2 YFSETQ. CDR3 nucleotide sequence: TGCGCCAGCAGCTCGGGACTAGCGGGCTCCCCGTCCTACAATGAGCAGTTCTTC. The encoded protein is CASSSGLAGSPSYNEQFF.

The CDR3 sequence: CASSLGTGTDAFF. The CDR3 nucleotides are TGTGCCAGCAGCTTAGGGACCGGGACAGATGCTTTCTTT. The J gene is TRBJ1-1, the V gene TRBV7-9, with TRBD1 matching 7 bases. With 1 base clipped from V and 11 bases from J, the junction kept 7 bases outside the gene matches. The CDR3 runs 13 residues. Looked up from germline, CDR1 is SEHNR and CDR2 is FQNEAQ (reference sequence).

This clone was seen just once. The chain links TRBV7-2 to TRBJ2-7; 10 positions agree with TRBD2. The CDR3 spans 16 residues. The V and J ends lost 5 bases and 4 bases, in that order; junction bases with no gene match: 11. The germline CDR1 and CDR2 sequences are SGHTA and FQGNSA. In DNA form, the CDR3 reads TGTGCCAGCAGCCCGCAACTAGCGGGAAACACTTACGAGCAGTACTTC. It encodes CASSPQLAGNTYEQYF.

V and J are TRBV28 and TRBJ2-7; 7 positions agree with TRBD2. V was clipped by 6 bases and J by 3 bases; unmatched bases: 8. The CDR3 has 14 amino acids. In germline, CDR1 is MDHEN, CDR2 SYDVKM. In DNA, the CDR3 is TGTGCCAGCAGCCCGGGGGGTCCCCTCTACGAGCAGTACTTC. Its protein product is CASSPGGPLYEQYF.

The rearrangement uses TRBV2 and TRBJ2-5; D possibly corresponds to TRBD2 (6 bases). Germline CDR1 is SNHLY and CDR2 is FYNNEI. Trimming removed 0 bases at V and 5 bases at J, with 10 bases between. The length of the CDR3 is 14 residues. The CDR3 DNA is TGTGCCAGCAGTGAAGCGGAGGGTTTGGAGACCCAGTACTTC. Residues: CASSEAEGLETQYF.

The J gene is TRBJ2-6, the V gene TRBV11-2, with D perhaps matching TRBD1 (6 bases). The CDR3 loop spans 16 amino acids. Germline V gives CDR1 SGHAT, CDR2 FQNNGV. Between the trimmed V and J ends, which lost 3 bases and 1 base, there was a span of 10 bases. This chain's CDR3 is CASSFTTGSGANVLTF. The CDR3 DNA follows: TGTGCCAGCAGCTTTACCACAGGGTCTGGGGCCAACGTCCTGACTTTC.

The V call is TRBV27, the J call TRBJ2-3; TRBD2 aligns across 7 bases. Germline V CDR1 and CDR2: MNHEY, SMNVEV (reference sequence). This CDR3 is built from 18 residues. Unmatched junction bases numbered 12, after V lost 1 base and J lost 2 bases. The CDR3, as DNA: TGTGCCAGCAGTTTATTTCACCCTCCGCTAGCGGTCACAGATACGCAGTATTTT. It translates to CASSLFHPPLAVTDTQYF.

The CDR3 reads CASSSFGRAQNEQFF. CDR3 in DNA: TGTGCCAGCAGCTCGTTCGGGAGGGCCCAAAATGAGCAGTTCTTC. The chain carries TRBV7-2 and TRBJ2-1; TRBD2 matches at 8 bases. Trimming at V came to 4 bases and at J to 7 bases, leaving 9 bases not matched to a gene. Germline V gives CDR1 SGHTA, CDR2 FQGNSA. This CDR3 region has 15 residues.

The chain joins TRBV11-2 to TRBJ2-2; TRBD1 might be the D (5 bases). The ends were cut back, 6 bases at V and 2 bases at J, with 7 bases in the middle. The CDR3 consists of 13 residues. Germline V gene data show CDR1 as SGHAT and CDR2 as FQNNGV. The CDR3: CASRTVNTGELFF. The CDR3 bases are TGTGCCAGCAGGACAGTTAACACCGGGGAGCTGTTTTTT.

This chain uses TRBV18 with TRBJ1-1; the D gene is possibly TRBD1 (5 bases). This CDR3 comprises 15 residues. Trimming left V 0 bases short and J 7 bases short, with 15 bases between. In germline, CDR1 is KGHSH, CDR2 LQKENI. The CDR3 is CASSPPVGAYYEAFF. The CDR3 DNA reads TGTGCCAGCTCACCACCAGTAGGGGCCTACTATGAAGCTTTCTTT.

CDR3 nucleotide sequence: TGTGCCAGCAGCCGGGGGACAGGGGGAAGTCCGAGCTCCTACGAGCAGTACTTC. Protein: CASSRGTGGSPSSYEQYF. The V gene is TRBV7-8, the J gene TRBJ2-7; 11 positions agree with TRBD1. The CDR3 runs to 18 residues. The germline V gene encodes CDR1 SGHVS and CDR2 FQNEAQ. J gave up 0 bases and V 5 bases, and 12 bases lay outside the gene matches.

This clone occurred once. The CDR3 protein is CSTGQGDGYTF. As DNA, the CDR3 is TGCAGTACCGGACAGGGTGATGGCTACACCTTC. The chain carries TRBV20-1 and TRBJ1-2, with TRBD1 matching 8 bases. The CDR3 runs to 11 residues. Germline V gene data show CDR1 as DFQATT and CDR2 as SNEGSKA (reference sequence). J was trimmed by 6 bases and V by 8 bases; bases with no gene match: 5.

The V and J genes are TRBV24-1 and TRBJ2-1, with TRBD2 matching 14 bases. V lost 5 bases to trimming and J lost 0 bases; unmatched junction nucleotides: 8. In germline, CDR1 is KGHDR, CDR2 SFDVKD. This CDR3 is 19 amino acids long. DNA of the CDR3: TGTGCCACCAGTGGACCGGGACTAGCGGGAGCCAGCTCCTACAATGAGCAGTTCTTC. This sequence encodes CATSGPGLAGASSYNEQFF.

The chain carries TRBV30 and TRBJ1-2; the match to TRBD1 covers 8 bases. CDR1 is GTSNPN, CDR2 SVGIG, per germline (reference sequence). There are 14 residues in the CDR3. Trimming at V came to 8 bases and at J to 2 bases, leaving 10 bases not matched to a gene. DNA for the CDR3: TGTGCCAGTTACTTTCAGGGGGCAAACTATGGCTACACCTTC. Its translation: CASYFQGANYGYTF.

CDR3 region: CASRQGLVYEQYF. Here the CDR3 DNA reads TGTGCCAGCAGACAGGGCTTGGTATACGAGCAGTACTTC. The rearrangement uses TRBV27 and TRBJ2-7; tentative D call: TRBD1 (6 bases). V was shortened by 6 bases and J by 4 bases, with 13 bases between the two germline ends. The length of the CDR3 is 13 residues. From germline, CDR1 is MNHEY and CDR2 SMNVEV (reference sequence).

V gene TRBV5-1 combines with J gene TRBJ2-7; 7 positions match TRBD1. The CDR3 is 11 amino acids. J lost 10 bases, V lost 2 bases, and 3 bases had no gene match. Germline CDR1 reads SGHRS; CDR2 reads YFSETQ. The CDR3 spells CASSFGQAQYF. Written as DNA, the CDR3 is TGCGCCAGCAGCTTCGGACAGGCCCAGTACTTC. Drawing the rest from reference TRBV5-1 and TRBJ2-7, the complete variable domain is KAGVTQTPRYLIKTRGQQVTLSCSPISGHRSVSWYQQTPGQGLQFLFEYFSETQRNKGNFPGRFSGRQFSNSRSEMNVSTLELGDSALYLCASSFGQAQYFGPGTRLTVT.

In this sample, this clone turned up once. The chain carries TRBV7-9 and TRBJ2-3; 12 bases align to TRBD2. The CDR3 runs to 16 residues. CDR1 SEHNR and CDR2 FQNEAQ come from the germline V gene (reference sequence). Trimming cost V 4 bases and J 2 bases; bases outside gene matches: 4. The CDR3 region is CASSSGLAGFTDTQYF. DNA of the CDR3: TGTGCCAGCAGCTCCGGACTAGCGGGATTCACAGATACGCAGTATTTT.

This rearrangement joins TRBV28 to TRBJ2-2; 8 nucleotides agree with TRBD2. The CDR3 contains 17 residues. Trimming removed 3 bases from V and 4 bases from J; junction bases left unmatched: 10. CDR1 is MDHEN, CDR2 SYDVKM, per germline. The CDR3, as DNA: TGTGCCAGCAGTTTTTGGGGTAGCGGGATAGCCACCGGGGAGCTGTTTTTT. Encoded protein: CASSFWGSGIATGELFF.

This chain's CDR3 is CAISETGSSYNEQFF. CDR3 nucleotides: TGTGCCATCAGTGAAACAGGGAGCTCCTACAATGAGCAGTTCTTC. This chain joins TRBV10-3 and TRBJ2-1, with D perhaps TRBD1 (6 bases). Germline-derived CDR1 and CDR2 are ENHRY and SYGVKD. This CDR3 is built from 15 residues. Trimming stripped 3 bases from V and 0 bases from J, with 9 bases between.

Here the CDR3 reads CASSPRTGLNTEAFF. The CDR3, as DNA: TGTGCCAGCTCACCCCGGACAGGATTGAACACTGAAGCTTTCTTT. V and J are TRBV18 and TRBJ1-1; 7 nucleotides align to TRBD1. From germline, CDR1 is KGHSH and CDR2 LQKENI. The CDR3 spans 15 residues. Trimming at V came to 3 bases and at J to 0 bases, leaving 4 bases not matched to a gene.

The V call is TRBV28, the J call TRBJ2-1; D uncertain. The CDR3 has 14 residues. Trimming pared 2 bases from V and 5 bases from J, leaving 10 bases between. Germline V gene data show CDR1 as MDHEN and CDR2 as SYDVKM. CDR3 residues: CASSLRWANNEQFF. DNA of the CDR3: TGTGCCAGCAGTTTACGGTGGGCAAACAATGAGCAGTTCTTC.

The rearrangement links TRBV28 to TRBJ1-1; perhaps TRBD1 as D (6 bases). The V end lost 4 bases, the J end lost 0 bases, and 18 bases lay between the germline ends. This CDR3 region has 17 residues. CDR1 is MDHEN and CDR2 is SYDVKM in the germline V gene. CDR3 region: CASSSLRGNSMNTEAFF. The DNA for the CDR3 is TGTGCCAGCAGTTCCCTCAGGGGCAACTCAATGAACACTGAAGCTTTCTTT.

The chain uses TRBV28 and TRBJ2-6; possible D gene TRBD1, 5 bases. V gave up 3 bases and J gave up 0 bases, with 18 bases separating them. Germline V gene sequence: CDR1 MDHEN, CDR2 SYDVKM. The CDR3 extends over 19 amino acids. Written as DNA, the CDR3 is TGTGCCAGCAGTTTCCCGTACGCAGGGCTCAGCTCTGGGGCCAACGTCCTGACTTTC. This sequence encodes CASSFPYAGLSSGANVLTF.

The chain recombines TRBV3-1 (or the pseudogene TRBV3-2) with TRBJ2-2; tentative D call: TRBD2 (5 bases). The CDR3 contains 12 residues. V was cut by 6 bases and J by 8 bases, with 10 bases left in between. Germline assignment: CDR1 LGHDT and CDR2 YNNKEL (reference sequence). This CDR3 reads CASRLGEGELFF. The CDR3 nucleotides read TGTGCCAGCAGGCTCGGGGAGGGGGAGCTGTTTTTT.